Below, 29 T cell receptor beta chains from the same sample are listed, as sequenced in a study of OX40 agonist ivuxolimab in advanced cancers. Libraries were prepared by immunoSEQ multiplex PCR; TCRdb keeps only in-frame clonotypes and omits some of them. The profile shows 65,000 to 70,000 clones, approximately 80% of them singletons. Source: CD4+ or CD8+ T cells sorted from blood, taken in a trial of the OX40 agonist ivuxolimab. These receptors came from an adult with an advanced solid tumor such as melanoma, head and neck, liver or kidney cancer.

The CDR3 here is CASSYSGGEDTQYF. In DNA, the CDR3 is TGTGCCAGCAGTTACTCAGGGGGCGAAGATACGCAGTATTTT. J is TRBJ2-3 and V is TRBV6-5; 7 positions match TRBD1. The CDR3 runs to 14 residues. Per germline, CDR1 MNHEY and CDR2 SVGAGI. The J segment lost 5 bases and the V segment lost 0 bases, leaving 2 bases of the junction unmatched.

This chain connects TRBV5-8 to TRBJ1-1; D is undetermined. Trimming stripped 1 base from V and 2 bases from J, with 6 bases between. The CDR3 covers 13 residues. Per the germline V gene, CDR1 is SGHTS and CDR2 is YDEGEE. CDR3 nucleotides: TGTGCCAGCAGCTTGCTCCGAAACACTGAAGCTTTCTTT. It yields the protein CASSLLRNTEAFF.

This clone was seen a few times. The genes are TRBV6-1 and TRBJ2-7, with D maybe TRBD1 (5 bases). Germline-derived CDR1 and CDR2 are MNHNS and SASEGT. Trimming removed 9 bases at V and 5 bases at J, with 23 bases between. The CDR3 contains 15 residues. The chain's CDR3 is CASKGAIQVRNEQYF. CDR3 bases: TGTGCCAGTAAAGGGGCCATCCAGGTGAGGAACGAGCAGTACTTC.

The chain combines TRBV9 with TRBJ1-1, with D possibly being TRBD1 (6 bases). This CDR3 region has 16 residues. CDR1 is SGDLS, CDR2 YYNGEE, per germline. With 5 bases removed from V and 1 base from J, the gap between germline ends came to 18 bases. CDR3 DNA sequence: TGTGCCAGCAGTGCCGCCAGGGGACGCCAGAACACTGAAGCTTTCTTT. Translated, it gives CASSAARGRQNTEAFF.

In DNA, the CDR3 is TGTGCCAGTAGGGGGACAGGGTGGACTGAAGCTTTCTTT. Its protein is CASRGTGWTEAFF. The chain employs TRBV19 and TRBJ1-1; 9 nucleotides align to TRBD1. CDR1 and CDR2 from the germline V gene are LNHDA and SQIVND (reference sequence). V dropped 6 bases and J dropped 5; count of bases not matched to a gene: 4. This CDR3 contains 13 residues. Using reference TRBV19 and TRBJ1-1 for the parts outside the CDR3, the full variable domain is DGGITQSPKYLFRKEGQNVTLSCEQNLNHDAMYWYRQDPGQGLRLIYYSQIVNDFQKGDIAEGYSVSREKKESFPLTVTSAQKNPTAFYLCASRGTGWTEAFFGQGTRLTVV.

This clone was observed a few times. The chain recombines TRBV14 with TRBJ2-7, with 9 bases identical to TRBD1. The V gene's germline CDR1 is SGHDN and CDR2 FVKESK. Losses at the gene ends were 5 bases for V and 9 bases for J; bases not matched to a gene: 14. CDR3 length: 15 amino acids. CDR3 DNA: TGTGCCAGCAGCATATACGGACAGGGGACAAGCCGGCAGTACTTC. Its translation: CASSIYGQGTSRQYF. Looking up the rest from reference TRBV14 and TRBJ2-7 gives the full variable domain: EAGVTQFPSHSVIEKGQTVTLRCDPISGHDNLYWYRRVMGKEIKFLLHFVKESKQDESGMPNNRFLAERTGGTYSTLKVQPAELEDSGVYFCASSIYGQGTSRQYFGPGTRLTVT.

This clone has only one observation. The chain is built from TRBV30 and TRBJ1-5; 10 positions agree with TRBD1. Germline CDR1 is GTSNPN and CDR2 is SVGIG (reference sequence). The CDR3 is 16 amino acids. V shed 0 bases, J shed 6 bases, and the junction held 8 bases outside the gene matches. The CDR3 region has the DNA TGTGCCTGGAGTGTAGACGGGGACAGGGGTCGTCAGCCCCAGCATTTT. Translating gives CAWSVDGDRGRQPQHF.

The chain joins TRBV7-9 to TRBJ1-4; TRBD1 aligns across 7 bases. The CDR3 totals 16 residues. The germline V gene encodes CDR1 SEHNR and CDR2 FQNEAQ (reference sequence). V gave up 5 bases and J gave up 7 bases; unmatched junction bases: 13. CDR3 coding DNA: TGTGCCAGCAGCCCGACAGGGATGATGCTGGGTGAAAAACTGTTTTTT. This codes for CASSPTGMMLGEKLFF.

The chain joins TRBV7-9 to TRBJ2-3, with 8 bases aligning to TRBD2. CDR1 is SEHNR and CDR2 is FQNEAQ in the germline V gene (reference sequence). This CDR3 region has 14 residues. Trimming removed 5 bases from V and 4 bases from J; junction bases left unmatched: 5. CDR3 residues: CASSPSGLSDTQYF. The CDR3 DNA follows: TGTGCCAGCAGCCCTAGCGGGCTCTCAGATACGCAGTATTTT.

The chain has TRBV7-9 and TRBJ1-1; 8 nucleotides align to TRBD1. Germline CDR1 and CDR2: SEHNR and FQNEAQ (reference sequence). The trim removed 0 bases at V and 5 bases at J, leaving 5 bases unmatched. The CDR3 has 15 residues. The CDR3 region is CASSLARQGATEAFF. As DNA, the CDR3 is TGTGCCAGCAGCTTAGCGCGGCAGGGGGCAACTGAAGCTTTCTTT.

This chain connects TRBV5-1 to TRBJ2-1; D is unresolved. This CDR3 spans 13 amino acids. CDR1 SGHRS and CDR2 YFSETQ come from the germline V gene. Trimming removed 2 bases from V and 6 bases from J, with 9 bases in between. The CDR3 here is CASSFWTGNEQFF. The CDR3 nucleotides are TGCGCCAGCAGCTTCTGGACGGGCAATGAGCAGTTCTTC.

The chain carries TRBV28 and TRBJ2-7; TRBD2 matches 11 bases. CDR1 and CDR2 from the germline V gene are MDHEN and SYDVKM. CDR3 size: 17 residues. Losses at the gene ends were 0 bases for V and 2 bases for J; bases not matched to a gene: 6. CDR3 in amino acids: CASSLWGTSGGAYEQYF. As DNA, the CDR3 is TGTGCCAGCAGTTTATGGGGTACTAGCGGGGGAGCCTACGAGCAGTACTTC.

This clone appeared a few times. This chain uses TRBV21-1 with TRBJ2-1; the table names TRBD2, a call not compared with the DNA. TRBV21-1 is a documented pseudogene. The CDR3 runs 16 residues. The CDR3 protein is CASSKVGTISYNEQFF. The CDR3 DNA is TGTGCCAGCAGCAAAGTGGGGACTATCTCCTACAATGAGCAGTTCTTC.

CDR3 nucleotides: TGTGCCAGTAGTGCAGAGCGGGGCCCATACGAGCAGTACTTC. This gives the protein CASSAERGPYEQYF. The V call is TRBV19, the J call TRBJ2-7; 7 nucleotides match TRBD2. Germline V gene lookup returns CDR1 LNHDA and CDR2 SQIVND (reference sequence). The CDR3 has 14 amino acids. V shed 5 bases and J 4 bases; nucleotides not matched to a gene: 8.

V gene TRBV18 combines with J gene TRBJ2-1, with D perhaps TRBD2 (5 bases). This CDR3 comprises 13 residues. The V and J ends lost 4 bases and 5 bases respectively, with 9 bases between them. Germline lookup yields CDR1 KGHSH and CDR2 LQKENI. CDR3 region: CASSLAIDNEQFF. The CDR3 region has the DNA TGTGCCAGCTCACTAGCGATAGACAATGAGCAGTTCTTC.

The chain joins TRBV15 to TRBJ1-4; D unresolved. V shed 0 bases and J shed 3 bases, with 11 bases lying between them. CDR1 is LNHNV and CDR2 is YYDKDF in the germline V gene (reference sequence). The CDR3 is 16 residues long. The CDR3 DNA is TGTGCCACCAGCAGAGATAAGGGAGGCCCTAATGAAAAACTGTTTTTT. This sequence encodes CATSRDKGGPNEKLFF.

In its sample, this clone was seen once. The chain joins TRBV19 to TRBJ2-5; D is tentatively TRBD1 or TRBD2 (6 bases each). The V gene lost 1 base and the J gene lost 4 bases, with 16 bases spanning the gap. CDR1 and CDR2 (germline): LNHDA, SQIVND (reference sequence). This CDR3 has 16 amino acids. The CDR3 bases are TGTGCCAGTAGTATAGGGGGGACGGGGGCTGGAGAGACCCAGTACTTC. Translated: CASSIGGTGAGETQYF.

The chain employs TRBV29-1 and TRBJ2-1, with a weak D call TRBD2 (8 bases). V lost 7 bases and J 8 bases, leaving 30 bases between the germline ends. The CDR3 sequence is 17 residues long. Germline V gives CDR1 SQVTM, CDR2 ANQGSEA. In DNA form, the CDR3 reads TGCAGCGCCGAACAGGGGAAGGGTCGGGCGGGAGGCCATGAGCAGTTCTTC. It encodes CSAEQGKGRAGGHEQFF.

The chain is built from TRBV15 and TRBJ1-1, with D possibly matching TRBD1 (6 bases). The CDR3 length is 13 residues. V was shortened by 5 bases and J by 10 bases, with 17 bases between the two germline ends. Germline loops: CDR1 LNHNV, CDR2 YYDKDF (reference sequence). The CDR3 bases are TGTGCCACCAGCGGCCCCGGGGGGCCGGTAGCTTTCTTT. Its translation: CATSGPGGPVAFF.

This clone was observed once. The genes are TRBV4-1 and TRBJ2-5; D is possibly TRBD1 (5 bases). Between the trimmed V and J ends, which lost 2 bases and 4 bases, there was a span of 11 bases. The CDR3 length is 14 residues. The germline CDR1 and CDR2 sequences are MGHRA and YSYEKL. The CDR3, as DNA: TGCGCCAGCAGCCAAAGAGTGCAGGGAGAGACCCAGTACTTC. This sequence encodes CASSQRVQGETQYF.

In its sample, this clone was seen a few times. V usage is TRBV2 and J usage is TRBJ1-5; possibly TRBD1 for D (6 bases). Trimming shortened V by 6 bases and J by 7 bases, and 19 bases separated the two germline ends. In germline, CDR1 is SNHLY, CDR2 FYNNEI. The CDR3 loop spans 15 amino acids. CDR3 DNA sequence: TGTGCCAGCAGCCTCGGACAGTCCGAAGGCCAGCCCCAGCATTTT. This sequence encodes CASSLGQSEGQPQHF.

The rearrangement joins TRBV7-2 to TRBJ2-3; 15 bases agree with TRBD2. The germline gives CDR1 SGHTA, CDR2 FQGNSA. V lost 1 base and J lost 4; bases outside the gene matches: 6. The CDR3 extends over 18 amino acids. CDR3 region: CASSLGTSGRGVADTQYF. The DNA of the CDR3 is TGTGCCAGCAGCTTAGGGACTAGCGGGAGGGGGGTGGCAGATACGCAGTATTTT.

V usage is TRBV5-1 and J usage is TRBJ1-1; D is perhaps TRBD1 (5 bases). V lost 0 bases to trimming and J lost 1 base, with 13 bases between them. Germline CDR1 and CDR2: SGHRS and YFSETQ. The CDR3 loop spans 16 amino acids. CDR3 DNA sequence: TGCGCCAGCAGCTTGGCCGGGGCGATACAGAACACTGAAGCTTTCTTT. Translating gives CASSLAGAIQNTEAFF.

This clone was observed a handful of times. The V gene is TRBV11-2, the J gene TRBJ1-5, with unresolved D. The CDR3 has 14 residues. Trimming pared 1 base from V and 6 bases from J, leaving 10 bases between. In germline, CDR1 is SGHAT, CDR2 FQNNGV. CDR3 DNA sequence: TGTGCCAGCAGCTTAGTTACTGGGGTTCAGCCCCAGCATTTT. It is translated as CASSLVTGVQPQHF.

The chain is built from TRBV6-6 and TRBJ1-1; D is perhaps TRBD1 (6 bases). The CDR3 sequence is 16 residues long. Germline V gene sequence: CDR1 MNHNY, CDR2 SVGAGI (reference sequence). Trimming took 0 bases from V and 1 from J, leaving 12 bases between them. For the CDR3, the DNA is TGTGCCAGCAGTTACTCGGCAGGGGCCTCGAACACTGAAGCTTTCTTT. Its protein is CASSYSAGASNTEAFF.

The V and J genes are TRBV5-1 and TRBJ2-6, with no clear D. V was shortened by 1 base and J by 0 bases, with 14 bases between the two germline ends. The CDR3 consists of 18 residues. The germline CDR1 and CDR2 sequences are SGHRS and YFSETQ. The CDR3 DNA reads TGCGCCAGCAGCTTGTTTGTCAGGATGAGCTCTGGGGCCAACGTCCTGACTTTC. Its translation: CASSLFVRMSSGANVLTF.

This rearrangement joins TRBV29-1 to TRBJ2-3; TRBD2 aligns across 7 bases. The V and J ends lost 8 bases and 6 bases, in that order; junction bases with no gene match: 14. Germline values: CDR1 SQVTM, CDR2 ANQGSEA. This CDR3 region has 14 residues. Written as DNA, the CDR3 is TGCAGCACGACGACTAGCCTCCCTGGGGATACGCAGTATTTT. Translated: CSTTTSLPGDTQYF.

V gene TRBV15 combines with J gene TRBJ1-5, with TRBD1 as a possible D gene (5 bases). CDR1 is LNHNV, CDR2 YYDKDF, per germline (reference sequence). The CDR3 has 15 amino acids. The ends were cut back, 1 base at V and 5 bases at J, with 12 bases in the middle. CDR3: CATSRGLLGDQPQHF. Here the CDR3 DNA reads TGTGCCACCAGCAGAGGACTCTTAGGGGATCAGCCCCAGCATTTT.

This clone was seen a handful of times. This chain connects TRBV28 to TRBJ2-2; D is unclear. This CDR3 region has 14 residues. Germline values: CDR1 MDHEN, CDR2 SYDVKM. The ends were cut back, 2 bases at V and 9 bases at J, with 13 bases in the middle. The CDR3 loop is CASSLAGSLRELFF. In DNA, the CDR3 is TGTGCCAGCAGTTTAGCCGGGTCCCTCAGGGAGCTGTTTTTT.